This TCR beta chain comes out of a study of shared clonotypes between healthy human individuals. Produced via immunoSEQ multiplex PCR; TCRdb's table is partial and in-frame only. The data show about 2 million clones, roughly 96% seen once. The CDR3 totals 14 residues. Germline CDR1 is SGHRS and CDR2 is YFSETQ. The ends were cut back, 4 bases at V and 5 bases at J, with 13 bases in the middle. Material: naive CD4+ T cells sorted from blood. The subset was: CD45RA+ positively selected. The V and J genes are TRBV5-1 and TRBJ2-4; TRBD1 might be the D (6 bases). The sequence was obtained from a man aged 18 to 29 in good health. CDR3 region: CASSGATGENIQYF. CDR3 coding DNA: TGCGCCAGCAGCGGAGCGACAGGTGAAAACATTCAGTACTTC.